The T cell receptor beta chain described here comes from a study of tumor-infiltrating lymphocytes in primary liver carcinoma. Co-extraction of both nucleic acids (RNA and DNA) used roughly 18-32 mg of unsorted bulk tissue. Those sampled were patients whose primary liver carcinoma was treated by surgical resection. Those patients suffered from chronic HBV infection and were treatment-naive. The CDR3 runs 15 residues. The J segment lost 3 bases and the V segment lost 6 bases, leaving 3 bases of the junction unmatched. Germline V gene data show CDR1 as MNHEY and CDR2 as SVGAGI. A note on this clonotype: Its antigen is currently unknown. Possible read error: a much larger clone is one base away.

The researchers produced TCR beta cDNA from approximately 0.45 ug total RNA with a constant-region primer. For TCR beta, libraries were produced by three nested multiplex PCR rounds using slightly modified ARM-PCR. Running about 11 cycles apiece, the first two PCR rounds relied on TRBV1-TRBV30 forward primers together with a C-beta reverse primer. TCRdb re-analysed the multiplex PCR reads in MiXCR, keeping a single row per CDR3 protein. This table holds around 99,000 distinct CDR3 sequences, just over 65% found once. Study observations and caveats: Pairs comparing tumor with adjacent tissue or blood overlapped less than pairs drawn from tumor regions.

The sample comprised tumor-adjacent normal liver tissue. The V call is TRBV6-5, the J call TRBJ1-5; 12 bases agree with TRBD1. The TCR comes from a man aged 40-50 years with primary liver carcinoma and hepatitis B virus infection. The CDR3 reads CASRGQGAINQPQHF. The CDR3 DNA follows: TGTGCCAGCAGGGGACAGGGGGCGATCAATCAGCCCCAGCATTTT.